This T cell receptor beta chain was sequenced during a study of molecular identifiers for immune sequencing clone quantification. Study results and caveats: Reports indicate spiked Jurkat TCR RNA from one cell could be found among approximately 1 million naive cells.

The bulk TCR libraries were made with methods described before and with listed TCR primers. MiXCR was run by TCRdb on the PCR reads, yielding one entry per CDR3 protein. In the table there are hundreds of thousands of distinct CDR3 sequences, roughly 23% of which are singletons. Using 10%, 30% or 50% RNA, naive CD8 libraries were derived from about 21,000 to 970,000 sorted cells. This clonotype was counted many times. Its matching antigen is unknown. CDR1 is SGHVS, CDR2 FNYEAQ, per germline. This CDR3 comprises 14 residues. V lost 5 bases to trimming and J lost 2 bases, with 13 bases between them. The sample taken for sequencing was naive CD8+ T cells from blood, with Jurkat cell RNA spiked in. The subset here: FACS-sorted CD8+CD4-CCR7+CD45RA+ naive T cells. V gene TRBV7-6 combines with J gene TRBJ2-7, with a possible D match to TRBD1 (6 bases). This sequence originates from a human donor in good health. Some libraries in this study had Jurkat cell RNA spiked in. CDR3 bases: TGTGCCAGCAGCCCAGACAGGCTAACCTACGAGCAGTACTTC. Its protein product is CASSPDRLTYEQYF. The full variable domain, rest sourced from reference TRBV7-6 and TRBJ2-7, is GAGVSQSPRYKVTKRGQDVALRCDPISGHVSLYWYRQALGQGPEFLTYFNYEAQQDKSGLPNDRFSAERPEGSISTLTIQRTEQRDSAMYRCASSPDRLTYEQYFGPGTRLTVT.